The T cell receptor (beta chain) described here comes from a study of shared clonotypes between healthy human individuals. Several immunoSEQ plates held equal portions of the genomic DNA taken from each subset. The method was immunoSEQ multiplex PCR; TCRdb's version includes in-frame clones alone and lacks a portion of them. The top ten clones hold 0.37% of a sample with over 2 million clones, about 90% of them seen once. To note about this clone: Its matching antigen is unknown.

The CDR3 loop spans 18 amino acids. V gave up 2 bases and J gave up 4 bases; unmatched junction bases: 6. Germline V gene lookup returns CDR1 SGHTA and CDR2 FQGNSA. Whole-study results and caveats: Inspection by rarefaction showed sorted-subset sequencing to be incomplete despite large depth.

Only Caucasian adults living in Nashville, Tennessee made up the donor group. The receptor comes from a man aged 18 to 35 in good health. Some clones in this sample may be carry-over from other donors' samples. The gene calls are TRBV7-2 and TRBJ2-3, with 16 bases aligning to TRBD2. The sequenced material came from naive CD4+ T cells from PBMCs. The subset: CD45RA+ positively selected. CDR3 sequence (DNA): TGTGCCAGCAGCTTAAGCGGGACTAGCGGGAGGGCCGCAGATACGCAGTATTTT. It codes for CASSLSGTSGRAADTQYF.